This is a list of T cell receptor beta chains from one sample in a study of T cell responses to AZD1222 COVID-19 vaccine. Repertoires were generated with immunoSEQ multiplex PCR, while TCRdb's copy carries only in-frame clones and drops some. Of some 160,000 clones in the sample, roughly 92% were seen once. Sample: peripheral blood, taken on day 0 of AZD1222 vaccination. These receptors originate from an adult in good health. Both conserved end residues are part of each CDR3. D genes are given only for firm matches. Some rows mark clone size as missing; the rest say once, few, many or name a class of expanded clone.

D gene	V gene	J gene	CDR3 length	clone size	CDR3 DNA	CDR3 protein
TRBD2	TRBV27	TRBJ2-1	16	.	TGTGCCAGCAGTTCACAGGGGACTAGCGGGAGCGGTGAGCAGTTCTTC	CASSSQGTSGSGEQFF
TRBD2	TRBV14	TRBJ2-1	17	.	TGTGCCAGCAGCCCACCCGGGCTAGCGGGAGGGCGCAATGAGCAGTTCTTC	CASSPPGLAGGRNEQFF
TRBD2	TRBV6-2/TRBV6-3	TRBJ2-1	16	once	TGTGCCAGCAGCTGGGGACTAGCGGGTGGGGTAAGTGAGCAGTTCTTC	CASSWGLAGGVSEQFF
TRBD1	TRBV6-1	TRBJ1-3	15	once	TGTGCCAGCAGTGAAACAGGGGGCAACGGAAACACCATATATTTT	CASSETGGNGNTIYF
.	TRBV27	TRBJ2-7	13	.	TGTGCCAGCAGTTACCTACCGTCCTACGAGCAGTACTTC	CASSYLPSYEQYF
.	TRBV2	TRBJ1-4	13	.	TGTGCCAGCAGGGCTGGGGCTAATGAAAAACTGTTTTTT	CASRAGANEKLFF
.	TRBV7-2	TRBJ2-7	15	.	TGTGCCAGCAGCTTAGCTCCAGGGGAATCCTACGAGCAGTACTTC	CASSLAPGESYEQYF
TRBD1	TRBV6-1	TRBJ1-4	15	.	TGTGCCAGCAGTGGCTGGACAGGGGTGGGTGAAAAACTGTTTTTT	CASSGWTGVGEKLFF
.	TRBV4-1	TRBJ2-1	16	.	TGCGCCAGCAGCCAAGATTGGGGACTGAGGGCCAATGAGCAGTTCTTC	CASSQDWGLRANEQFF
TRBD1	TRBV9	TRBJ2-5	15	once	TGTGCCAGCAGCGCAGGACATTTCAGGGGGGAGACCCAGTACTTC	CASSAGHFRGETQYF
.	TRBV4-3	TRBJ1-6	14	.	TGCGCCAGCAGCCAAGATCTTACACGATCACCCCTCCACTTT	CASSQDLTRSPLHF
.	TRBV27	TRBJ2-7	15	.	TGTGCCAGCAGTACAAACAGGGCCAGCTCCTACGAGCAGTACTTC	CASSTNRASSYEQYF
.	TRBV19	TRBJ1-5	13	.	TGTGCCAGTAGTATGCAGCCTGGTCAGCCCCAGCATTTT	CASSMQPGQPQHF
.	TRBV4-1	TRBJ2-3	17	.	TGCGCCAGCAGCCACCGCGAGGCGGGATGGGGCACAGATACGCAGTATTTT	CASSHREAGWGTDTQYF
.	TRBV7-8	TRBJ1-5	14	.	TGTGCCAGCAGCTTAGCAGCAGGCCCTCAGCCCCAGCATTTT	CASSLAAGPQPQHF
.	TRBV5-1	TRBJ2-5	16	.	TGCGCCAGCAGCTTGGGTAGAGGGGTGGCACAAGAGACCCAGTACTTC	CASSLGRGVAQETQYF
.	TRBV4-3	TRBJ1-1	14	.	TGCGCCAGCAGCCAAGATGGGTTCGGCACTGAAGCTTTCTTT	CASSQDGFGTEAFF
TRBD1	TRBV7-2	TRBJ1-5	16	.	TGTGCCAGCAGCTTCTCCGGGACAGGAACTAATCAGCCCCAGCATTTT	CASSFSGTGTNQPQHF
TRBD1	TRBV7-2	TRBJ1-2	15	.	TGTGCCAGCAGCTTTCATACAGGGGGCTACTATGGCTACACCTTC	CASSFHTGGYYGYTF
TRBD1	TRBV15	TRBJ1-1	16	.	TGTGCCACCAGCAGAGGACAGGGACGACGGGGCACTGAAGCTTTCTTT	CATSRGQGRRGTEAFF
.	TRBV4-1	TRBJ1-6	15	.	TGCGCCAGCAGCCAAGAAAGTCACTATAATTCACCCCTCCACTTT	CASSQESHYNSPLHF
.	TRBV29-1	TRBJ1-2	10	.	TGCAGCGTAGAGATCACGACGCAAACCTTC	CSVEITTQTF
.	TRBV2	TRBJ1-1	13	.	TGTGCCAGCATCAGGGATTTCAGCACTGAAGCTTTCTTT	CASIRDFSTEAFF
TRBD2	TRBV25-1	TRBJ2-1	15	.	TGTGCCAGCACCAGAGGACTAGCGGGAGTGAATGAGCAGTTCTTC	CASTRGLAGVNEQFF
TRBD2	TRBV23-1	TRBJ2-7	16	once	TGCGCCAGCAGTCAACCCGCGGGGGAAGGGACCTACGAGCAGTACTTC	CASSQPAGEGTYEQYF
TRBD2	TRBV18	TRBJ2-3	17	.	TGTGCCAGCTCACCACGGACAACTAGCGGACCCACAGATACGCAGTATTTT	CASSPRTTSGPTDTQYF
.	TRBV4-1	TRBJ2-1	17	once	TGCGCCAGCAGCCAAGAGAGGATTTATGGGGTTTACAATGAGCAGTTCTTC	CASSQERIYGVYNEQFF
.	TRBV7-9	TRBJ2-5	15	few	TGTGCCAGCAGCTCGAATTCGGGCAGATCCGGGACCCAGTACTTC	CASSSNSGRSGTQYF
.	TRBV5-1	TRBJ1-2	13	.	TGCGCCAGCAGCTTGGAGGCAGGGGATGGCTACACCTTC	CASSLEAGDGYTF
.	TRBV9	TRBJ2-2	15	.	TGTGCCAGCAGCGTCGGAGGGATCAAGAACGGGGAGCTGTTTTTT	CASSVGGIKNGELFF
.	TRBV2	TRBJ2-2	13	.	TGTGCCAGCAGTGGCCGCCGCACCGGGGAGCTGTTTTTT	CASSGRRTGELFF
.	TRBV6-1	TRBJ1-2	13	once	TGTGCCAGCAGTGATCTGTGGACGGTTGGCTACACCTTC	CASSDLWTVGYTF
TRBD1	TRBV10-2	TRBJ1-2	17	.	TGCGCCAGCAGTGAGCTAGGGACAGGGACTGCTAGCTATGGCTACACCTTC	CASSELGTGTASYGYTF
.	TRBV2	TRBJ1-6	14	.	TGTGCCAGCAGTGTTTCCAGGGTAAATTCACCCCTCCACTTT	CASSVSRVNSPLHF
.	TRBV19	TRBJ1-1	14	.	TGTGCCAGTCAGGTTGGGGCGACGAACACTGAAGCTTTCTTT	CASQVGATNTEAFF
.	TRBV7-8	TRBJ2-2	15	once	TGTGCCAGCAGCTTAGTGGAGGTGTGGACCGGGGAGCTGTTTTTT	CASSLVEVWTGELFF
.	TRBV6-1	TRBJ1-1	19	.	TGTGCCAGCAGTGGCGGCGGGCCCCGGTTCGGGGCCATGAACACTGAAGCTTTCTTT	CASSGGGPRFGAMNTEAFF
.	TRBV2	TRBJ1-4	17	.	TGTGCCAGCAGTGAAAATAGAAGACTCCTGCACAAGGAAAAACTGTTTTTT	CASSENRRLLHKEKLFF
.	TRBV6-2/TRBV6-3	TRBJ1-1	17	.	TGTGCCAGCAGCCTGATGGGGGCCCAGGGGATGAACACTGAAGCTTTCTTT	CASSLMGAQGMNTEAFF
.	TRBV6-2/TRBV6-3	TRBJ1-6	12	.	TGTGCCAGCAGCGAGGGGAATTCACCCCTCCACTTT	CASSEGNSPLHF
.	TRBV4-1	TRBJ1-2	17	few	TGCGCCAGCAGCCAAGATCAGCGGCTCCGGGGGGACTATGGCTACACCTTC	CASSQDQRLRGDYGYTF
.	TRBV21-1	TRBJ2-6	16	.	TGTGCCAGCAGCAAAGAGCGAGGGGGCCAGGCCAACGTCCTGACTTTC	CASSKERGGQANVLTF
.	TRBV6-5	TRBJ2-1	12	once	TGTGCCAGCAGTACCAGGGGCGGTGAGCAGTTCTTC	CASSTRGGEQFF
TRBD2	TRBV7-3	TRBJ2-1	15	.	TGTGCCAGCAGCCACCTAGCGGGGTCCTACAATGAGCAGTTCTTC	CASSHLAGSYNEQFF
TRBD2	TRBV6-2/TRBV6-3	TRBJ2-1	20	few	TGTGCCAGCAGTTACACGACGCCGGGACTAGCGGGGGGGCACTACAATGAGCAGTTCTTC	CASSYTTPGLAGGHYNEQFF
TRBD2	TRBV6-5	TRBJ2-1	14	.	TGTGCCAGCAGGACTAGCGGGAGGGCGAATGAGCAGTTCTTC	CASRTSGRANEQFF
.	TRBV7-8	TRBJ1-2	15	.	TGTGCCAGCAGCGGGAGGGATCCCGCTAACTATGGCTACACCTTC	CASSGRDPANYGYTF
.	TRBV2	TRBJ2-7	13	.	TGTGCCAGCAGTGGGATTTCCCAGCGCGAGCAGTACTTC	CASSGISQREQYF
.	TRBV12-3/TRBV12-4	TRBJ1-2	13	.	TGTGCCAGCAGTTTAGACAGGAACTATGGCTACACCTTC	CASSLDRNYGYTF
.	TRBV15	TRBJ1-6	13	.	TGTGCCACCAGCGCCATTCTTCTAGGGGCCCTCCACTTT	CATSAILLGALHF
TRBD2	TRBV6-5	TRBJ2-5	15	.	TGTGCCAGCAGCCCGACTAGCGGGGGGAAAGAGACCCAGTACTTC	CASSPTSGGKETQYF
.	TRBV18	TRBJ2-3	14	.	TGTGCCAGCTCACCAAGAGCCCACACAGATACGCAGTATTTT	CASSPRAHTDTQYF
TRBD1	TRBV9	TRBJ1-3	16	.	TGTGCCAGCAGCGTAGTCCCAGGGGGCTCTGGAAACACCATATATTTT	CASSVVPGGSGNTIYF